A selection of T cell receptor beta chains follows, all from one sample in a study of CD8 T cells in ankylosing spondylitis. From the 5' RACE reads, TCRdb called clonotypes with MiXCR, one entry per CDR3 protein. This repertoire shows 290,000 or so distinct CDR3 sequences, around 21% found once; its top ten account for about 3.7%. The sample consisted of blood, either unsorted or a sorted T cell fraction (not recorded which). The receptor source for this set is a female donor with ankylosing spondylitis or in good health (not recorded which). Each CDR3 is given with its conserved first and last residue. Size values are once, few and many counts, or a class for expanded clones, and some rows have none.

>TRBV20-1|TRBJ2-7|few
CSANGAAYEQYF
>TRBV20-1|TRBJ1-2|-
CSARDHLGTNYGYTF
>TRBV29-1|TRBJ1-2|large
CSAGQGKNYGYTF
>TRBV6-5|TRBJ2-1|many
CASSYSGGRAYNEQFF
>TRBV28|TRBJ2-7|-
CASSSGTRGYEQYF
>TRBV28|TRBJ1-2|-
CASSDPTGTGGKYGYTF
>TRBV12-3/TRBV12-4|TRBJ2-2|many
CASRPSGNTGELFF
>TRBV6-2/TRBV6-3|TRBJ2-1|-
CASTKIGTSAYNEQFF
>TRBV29-1|TRBJ2-1|many
CSVGGRTGVDEQFF
>TRBV6-2/TRBV6-3|TRBJ1-5|many
CASSFPGVGDQPQHF
>TRBV7-6|TRBJ2-3|few
CASSLTSESTDTQYF
>TRBV5-1|TRBJ2-1|-
CASRVPTSTKTSNEQFF
>TRBV5-6|TRBJ2-2|-
CASSRTASSTGELFF
>TRBV9|TRBJ2-5|-
CASSPGTSGTKRETQYF
>TRBV7-2|TRBJ2-5|-
CASSSGLLVETQYF
>TRBV20-1|TRBJ2-4|few
CSARQGVEDIQYF
>TRBV5-5|TRBJ2-1|-
CAISPWTSGYNEQFF
>TRBV20-1|TRBJ1-3|-
CSASRDFSGNTIYF
>TRBV5-6|TRBJ2-2|few
CASSPLGRGGDNTGELFF
>TRBV4-3|TRBJ1-6|few
CASSQGGIYSPLHF
>TRBV20-1|TRBJ2-5|few
CSARDTLAVQETQYF
>TRBV2|TRBJ1-3|-
CASSEARPPGNTIYF
>TRBV4-1|TRBJ2-7|many
CASSQDGQSFPIEQYF
>TRBV6-2/TRBV6-3|TRBJ2-3|-
CASSPTSGRAREDTQYF
>TRBV2|TRBJ2-1|-
CASSRGQGTYNEQFF
>TRBV4-1|TRBJ1-3|-
CASSPIPQGTIYF
>TRBV5-6|TRBJ2-5|once
CASSYFQETQYF
>TRBV2|TRBJ2-7|-
CASSRSGSWYEQYF
>TRBV6-2/TRBV6-3|TRBJ2-7|-
CASTLHAPSGASYEQYF
>TRBV20-1|TRBJ2-3|-
CSASRRLAAQGTDTQYF
>TRBV29-1|TRBJ2-5|-
CSVTRGETQYF
>TRBV9|TRBJ2-1|many
CASSVGPSRSGEQFF
>TRBV10-1|TRBJ1-1|-
CASSQIRDERGEAFF
>TRBV7-8|TRBJ1-1|-
CASSVTGTGSGTEAFF
>TRBV6-7|TRBJ1-2|-
CASSRPDRSLYYGYTF
>TRBV6-2/TRBV6-3|TRBJ1-5|-
CASSYSQTGLPQHF
>TRBV20-1|TRBJ2-7|many
CSARKTGSEQYF
>TRBV15|TRBJ1-3|many
CATSRGSGGNTIYF
>TRBV3-1|TRBJ2-3|-
CASIFFIPYTDTQYF
>TRBV29-1|TRBJ2-6|-
CSVEEVAQGANVLTF
>TRBV12-3/TRBV12-4|TRBJ2-7|-
CASRTGNMYEQYF
>TRBV7-2|TRBJ2-3|-
CASSPSPGDTQYF
>TRBV6-2/TRBV6-3|TRBJ2-3|few
CASSPYRTSGRRSTDTQYF
>TRBV5-1|TRBJ1-6|few
CASRQGYNSPLHF
>TRBV20-1|TRBJ2-1|many
CSARFTSSYNEQFF
>TRBV12-3/TRBV12-4|TRBJ2-3|-
CASSLKPKEYGTDTQYF
>TRBV9|TRBJ1-1|many
CASSFSTMNTEAFF
>TRBV11-2|TRBJ2-1|-
CASSFWGDEQFF
>TRBV20-1|TRBJ2-5|-
CSARGFHGRGQETQYF
>TRBV6-2/TRBV6-3|TRBJ1-1|-
CASTSVNTEAFF
>TRBV4-2|TRBJ1-4|few
CASSQGGPSVKLFF
>TRBV29-1|TRBJ2-2|few
CSAHNPGGNTGELFF
>TRBV2|TRBJ1-5|-
CASSTRDGSNQPQHF
>TRBV20-1|TRBJ2-3|-
CSARDSGSTDTQYF
>TRBV20-1|TRBJ2-1|many
CSAFILAASSYNEQFF
>TRBV23-1|TRBJ2-3|few
CASSQYKAGADTQYF
>TRBV28|TRBJ1-3|once
CASSSGQLHSGNTIYF